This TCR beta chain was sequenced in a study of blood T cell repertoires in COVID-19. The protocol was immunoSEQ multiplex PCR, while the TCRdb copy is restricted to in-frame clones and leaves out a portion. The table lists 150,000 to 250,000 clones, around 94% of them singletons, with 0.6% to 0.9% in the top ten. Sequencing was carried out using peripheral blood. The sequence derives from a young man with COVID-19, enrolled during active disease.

CDR3 amino acids: CASSASGQSNTGELFF. The CDR3 region has the DNA TGTGCCAGCAGCGCCTCGGGACAGTCGAACACCGGGGAGCTGTTTTTT. The genes are TRBV9 and TRBJ2-2, with TRBD1 identical over 7 bases. Per germline, CDR1 SGDLS and CDR2 YYNGEE. There are 16 residues in the CDR3. The V and J ends lost 3 bases and 0 bases, in that order; junction bases with no gene match: 5.